A selection of T cell receptor beta chains follows, all from one sample in a study of T cells expressing NK-cell markers. TCRdb reprocessed the 5' RACE reads and reports one entry per CDR3 protein, with no DNA. The listing records about 460,000 distinct CDR3 sequences. Sample: blood T cells: a sorted CD56 or NKG2C T cell subset, CD4+ or CD8+ T cells, or bulk PBMC T cells (not recorded which). Every receptor here comes from a woman in her 50s in good health. Both conserved end residues are part of each CDR3. Each record gives: J gene, V gene, clone size, CDR3 protein. Clone size, where shown, is once, few, many, or a class for clones that have expanded.

j_gene: TRBJ2-5
v_gene: TRBV5-1
abundance: .
CDR3aa: CASSLEGSAQYF

j_gene: TRBJ1-1
v_gene: TRBV12-3/TRBV12-4
abundance: .
CDR3aa: CASRYRVGLNTEAFF

j_gene: TRBJ1-1
v_gene: TRBV29-1
abundance: .
CDR3aa: CSVYTGPNTEAFF

j_gene: TRBJ2-3
v_gene: TRBV19
abundance: .
CDR3aa: CASRLHRGRGDTQYF

j_gene: TRBJ2-1
v_gene: TRBV7-9
abundance: .
CDR3aa: CASSPGTESEQFF

j_gene: TRBJ2-1
v_gene: TRBV29-1
abundance: .
CDR3aa: CSVSGSGDEQFF

j_gene: TRBJ2-1
v_gene: TRBV4-1
abundance: .
CDR3aa: CASSQEWREGYNEQFF

j_gene: TRBJ2-3
v_gene: TRBV4-1
abundance: .
CDR3aa: CASSQGQRDPDTQYF

j_gene: TRBJ2-1
v_gene: TRBV5-1
abundance: medium-sized
CDR3aa: CASSLVAGGSNEQFF

j_gene: TRBJ2-1
v_gene: TRBV3-1
abundance: .
CDR3aa: CASSQVRVVNEQFF

j_gene: TRBJ2-1
v_gene: TRBV29-1
abundance: .
CDR3aa: CSVGRPTGGSSYNEQFF

j_gene: TRBJ2-7
v_gene: TRBV6-5
abundance: .
CDR3aa: CASSYSGQSYEQYF

j_gene: TRBJ2-5
v_gene: TRBV20-1
abundance: .
CDR3aa: CSAIAGPGGQETQYF

j_gene: TRBJ2-3
v_gene: TRBV7-8
abundance: .
CDR3aa: CASSGGGQGEDTQYF

j_gene: TRBJ2-1
v_gene: TRBV4-2
abundance: .
CDR3aa: CASSLNSGWYDEQFF

j_gene: TRBJ1-2
v_gene: TRBV25-1
abundance: .
CDR3aa: CASSESGLLYGYTF

j_gene: TRBJ1-1
v_gene: TRBV20-1
abundance: .
CDR3aa: CSARADQGFEAFF

j_gene: TRBJ2-7
v_gene: TRBV3-1
abundance: .
CDR3aa: CASSRNYEQYF

j_gene: TRBJ2-5
v_gene: TRBV20-1
abundance: .
CDR3aa: CSARDGPVRKEVQETQYF

j_gene: TRBJ1-2
v_gene: TRBV6-5
abundance: .
CDR3aa: CASSYQGQSGYTF

j_gene: TRBJ2-5
v_gene: TRBV14
abundance: .
CDR3aa: CASSQVASGYQETQYF

j_gene: TRBJ1-3
v_gene: TRBV18
abundance: .
CDR3aa: CASSPLGTTVSGNTIYF

j_gene: TRBJ1-1
v_gene: TRBV12-3/TRBV12-4
abundance: .
CDR3aa: CASRPLTGPRGAFF

j_gene: TRBJ2-1
v_gene: TRBV21-1
abundance: .
CDR3aa: CASSKWGTGGPNGYNEQFF

j_gene: TRBJ1-6
v_gene: TRBV12-3/TRBV12-4
abundance: .
CDR3aa: CASRRTGPNSPLHF

j_gene: TRBJ2-1
v_gene: TRBV19
abundance: .
CDR3aa: CASRGVAGNNEQFF

j_gene: TRBJ2-1
v_gene: TRBV2
abundance: .
CDR3aa: CASSEAPISYNEQFF

j_gene: TRBJ2-3
v_gene: TRBV20-1
abundance: .
CDR3aa: CSASRSGGLTDTQYF

j_gene: TRBJ2-1
v_gene: TRBV7-2
abundance: .
CDR3aa: CASSPGTSGRGQFF

j_gene: TRBJ2-3
v_gene: TRBV27
abundance: .
CDR3aa: CASSSRLAGVGVTDTQYF

j_gene: TRBJ2-3
v_gene: TRBV15
abundance: .
CDR3aa: CATSREGQPTDTQYF

j_gene: TRBJ2-1
v_gene: TRBV5-1
abundance: .
CDR3aa: CASSLGYRSTSGMGGNEQFF

j_gene: TRBJ2-5
v_gene: TRBV6-5
abundance: .
CDR3aa: CASSPGWGTRDFETQYF

j_gene: TRBJ2-5
v_gene: TRBV7-8
abundance: .
CDR3aa: CASADPRRSFQETQYF

j_gene: TRBJ2-2
v_gene: TRBV20-1
abundance: .
CDR3aa: CSARAQGALHSGELFF

j_gene: TRBJ2-2
v_gene: TRBV3-1
abundance: .
CDR3aa: CASSLGRELFF

j_gene: TRBJ2-2
v_gene: TRBV29-1
abundance: .
CDR3aa: CSVASRGGANTGELFF

j_gene: TRBJ2-3
v_gene: TRBV4-1
abundance: .
CDR3aa: CASSQVSAGGRTDTQYF

j_gene: TRBJ2-1
v_gene: TRBV5-1
abundance: .
CDR3aa: CASSFGVTGAGEQFF

j_gene: TRBJ1-6
v_gene: TRBV5-1
abundance: .
CDR3aa: CASSPATTGSSPLHF

j_gene: TRBJ1-4
v_gene: TRBV4-2
abundance: .
CDR3aa: CASSQGVTVLDEKLFF

j_gene: TRBJ2-5
v_gene: TRBV6-1
abundance: .
CDR3aa: CASRETGKETQYF

j_gene: TRBJ2-1
v_gene: TRBV5-1
abundance: .
CDR3aa: CASSLTDPRFNEQFF